The rows below give T cell receptor beta chains drawn from one sample of a study of immune heterogeneity within non-small cell lung tumors. TCRdb passed the multiplex PCR reads through MiXCR, listing each CDR3 protein once. The sample lists a few thousand distinct CDR3 sequences; 45% to 55% were seen once. The specimen was lung tumor tissue. Every receptor here comes from a man aged 55 to 70 with non-small cell lung cancer. The CDR3 runs from the conserved cysteine through the conserved F or W. D genes are given only for firm matches. Expanded clones are given a class, and other clones once, few, many or no size at all.

D gene,J gene,V gene,clone size,CDR3 DNA,CDR3 protein
TRBD2,TRBJ2-5,TRBV27,-,TGTGCCAGCAGTCCTATCCCGGTAGCGGGAGAGACCCAGTACTTC,CASSPIPVAGETQYF
TRBD2,TRBJ2-1,TRBV4-3,-,TGCGCCAGCAGCCAAGAGTTCGGGAGGGACGAGCAGTTCTTC,CASSQEFGRDEQFF
-,TRBJ1-1,TRBV6-2/TRBV6-3,-,TGTGCCAGCAGTTACTCGCAGAACACTGAAGCTTTCTTT,CASSYSQNTEAFF
-,TRBJ2-5,TRBV11-2,-,TGTGCCAGCAGCTTAGATGGAAGGGGCGGGAAGACCCAGTACTTC,CASSLDGRGGKTQYF
-,TRBJ2-1,TRBV6-5,-,TGTGCCAGCAGTTACTGGAGGGAGACTGAGCAGTTCTTC,CASSYWRETEQFF
-,TRBJ2-7,TRBV28,-,TGTGCCAGCAGTTTAGGCGGGGTCATAGGGACCTACGAGCAGTACTTC,CASSLGGVIGTYEQYF
TRBD1,TRBJ1-2,TRBV6-2/TRBV6-3,-,TGTGCCAGCAGTCGATTTCCGGGACAGGGGGCGAGTGGCTACACCTTC,CASSRFPGQGASGYTF
-,TRBJ1-3,TRBV10-3,-,TGTGCCATTAGCTCTGGAAACACCATATATTTT,CAISSGNTIYF
TRBD2,TRBJ2-5,TRBV5-1,few,TGCGCCAGCAGCTTGTATTGGGCGACTAGCGGTTTTCAAGGCGGGGCTAGCGAGACCCAGTACTTC,CASSLYWATSGFQGGASETQYF
-,TRBJ2-1,TRBV30,-,TGTGCCTGGAGGGCGTACAATGAGCAGTTCTTC,CAWRAYNEQFF
-,TRBJ1-3,TRBV3-1,few,TGTGCCAGCAGCGCCAGGGCGTTCACTGGAAACACCATATATTTT,CASSARAFTGNTIYF
-,TRBJ1-4,TRBV5-1,-,TGCGCCAGCAGCTTGAGTCTCGGTCGGGGTGAAAAACTGTTTTTT,CASSLSLGRGEKLFF
TRBD2,TRBJ2-2,TRBV7-9,once,TGTGCCAGCAGCACTAGCGGGAGACGGTCCGGGGAGCTGTTTTTT,CASSTSGRRSGELFF
-,TRBJ2-7,TRBV6-1,large,TGTGCCAGCAGTGAAGCTTTTGGGAACGAGCAGTACTTC,CASSEAFGNEQYF
TRBD1,TRBJ2-7,TRBV24-1,-,TGTGCCACCAGGGGGACAGGTTACGAGCAGTACTTC,CATRGTGYEQYF
-,TRBJ2-1,TRBV12-3/TRBV12-4,-,TGTGCCAGCAGCCCAGGGACTCACGAATTAGAGCAGTTCTTC,CASSPGTHELEQFF
-,TRBJ1-5,TRBV19,-,TGTGCCAGTAGTATAGGGCCTGAAGATCAGCCCCAGCATTTT,CASSIGPEDQPQHF
-,TRBJ1-5,TRBV18,-,TGTGCCAGCTCACCGGGCAATCAGCCCCAGCATTTT,CASSPGNQPQHF
-,TRBJ2-6,TRBV6-5,once,TGTGCCAGCAGTTACAGCTCTGGGGCCAACGTCCTGACTTTC,CASSYSSGANVLTF
TRBD2,TRBJ2-7,TRBV10-1,large,TGCGCCAGCAGTGAGCCCGGAGTTCCTAGCGGGAGCTACGAGCAGTACTTC,CASSEPGVPSGSYEQYF
-,TRBJ1-2,TRBV2,few,TGTGCCAGCTATAAGCGTGGCTACACCTTC,CASYKRGYTF